These T cell receptor beta chains were read from a single sample in a study of breast tumors, draining lymph nodes, adjacent tissues. TCRdb itself ran the multiplex PCR reads through MiXCR, one entry per CDR3 protein. The top ten clones hold about 8.4% of a sample with about 66,000 distinct CDR3 sequences, less than 45% of them seen once. Sequenced sample: breast tumor tissue. These receptors were obtained from a female donor with breast cancer. Some clones in this sample may be carry-over from other donors' samples. Both conserved end residues are part of each CDR3. A D gene is named only where the DNA matches it firmly. Some rows have no size entry. The others give once, few or many, or a class for an expanded clone.

TRBV5-6	many	NA	TRBJ1-3	TGTGCCAGCAGCCGAGAAGGGACATCCAACCCTATATATTTT	CASSREGTSNPIYF
TRBV19	NA	NA	TRBJ1-5	TGTGCCAGTAGTATATCCCGTGGTTTTGGTCAGCCCCAGCATTTT	CASSISRGFGQPQHF
TRBV11-2	many	TRBD1	TRBJ2-1	TGTGCCAGCAGCTATGGGACAGGGTGGGTGGAGCAGTTCTTC	CASSYGTGWVEQFF
TRBV5-6	many	NA	TRBJ1-5	TGTGCCAGCAGCTTTCGGGGTCAGGTCAATCAGCCCCAGCATTTT	CASSFRGQVNQPQHF
TRBV5-6	many	NA	TRBJ2-7	TGTGCCAGCAGCTTGATTGGCGACGGAACCTACGAGCAGTACTTC	CASSLIGDGTYEQYF
TRBV5-5	many	NA	TRBJ2-7	TGTGCCAGCAGCTACCGGGACGCAGCAGCCTACGAGCAGTACTTC	CASSYRDAAAYEQYF
TRBV6-2/TRBV6-3	many	TRBD1	TRBJ1-3	TGTGCCAGCATACTACGACAGGGGCTGAACACCATATATTTT	CASILRQGLNTIYF
TRBV25-1	NA	TRBD1	TRBJ1-2	TGTGCCAGCAGTGTGCAGGGGGGGGGCTACACCTTC	CASSVQGGGYTF
TRBV30	once	NA	TRBJ1-2	TGTGCCTGGAGTGTCGCGTCCCTGGGTGGCTACACCTTC	CAWSVASLGGYTF
TRBV7-9	NA	NA	TRBJ1-1	TGTGCCAGCAGCTTATCTGGCCTAAACACTGAAGCTTTCTTT	CASSLSGLNTEAFF
TRBV20-1	NA	NA	TRBJ2-3	TGCAGTGCCAGCAGCCAAGATCAGGGTCCAGATACGCAGTATTTT	CSASSQDQGPDTQYF
TRBV29-1	NA	NA	TRBJ1-5	TGCAGCGTTGCTGAGGGGCTTAGCAATCAGCCCCAGCATTTT	CSVAEGLSNQPQHF
TRBV10-3	NA	NA	TRBJ2-3	TGTGCCATCAGTGACCCGGCACAGGGAACCGATACGCAGTATTTT	CAISDPAQGTDTQYF
TRBV5-6	medium-sized	TRBD1	TRBJ2-1	TGTGCCAGCAGCTTTGGGGACAGGGCCTACAATGAGCAGTTCTTC	CASSFGDRAYNEQFF
TRBV2	many	TRBD2	TRBJ2-1	TGTGCCAGCAGTGAAGGACTAGCGGGAGGAATCTACAATGAGCAGTTCTTC	CASSEGLAGGIYNEQFF
TRBV27	few	NA	TRBJ2-2	TGTGCCAGCAGTTTAAGGCGGCTAACCGGGGAGCTGTTTTTT	CASSLRRLTGELFF
TRBV2	many	NA	TRBJ2-4	TGTGCCAGCAGCGAGACAGGCCAGGACAGCCAGTACTTC	CASSETGQDSQYF
TRBV24-1	NA	TRBD2	TRBJ2-3	TGTGCCTCCCAAGAGCGGGGGGAAACAGATACGCAGTATTTT	CASQERGETDTQYF
TRBV6-6	NA	NA	TRBJ1-6	TGTGCCAGTCCTGACTGGGCGTATAATTCACCCCTCCACTTT	CASPDWAYNSPLHF
TRBV4-1	many	NA	TRBJ2-3	TGCGCCAGCAGCCAAGAAAAAGGGGCAGGCACAGATACGCAGTATTTT	CASSQEKGAGTDTQYF
TRBV12-3/TRBV12-4	many	NA	TRBJ2-5	TGTGCCAGCAGTTTTGAGGAGACCCAGTACTTC	CASSFEETQYF
TRBV9	many	TRBD2	TRBJ2-1	TGTACCAGCAGCCCACCCGGGACTAGCGGGGGGACCAATGAGCAGTTCTTC	CTSSPPGTSGGTNEQFF
TRBV6-5	many	NA	TRBJ1-5	TGTGCCAGCAGTTCGGACAGCGCCCTCGTGGGTCAGCCCCAGCATTTT	CASSSDSALVGQPQHF
TRBV4-1	many	NA	TRBJ2-5	TGCGCCAGCAGCCAAGGTGTCAGGGGCCAAGAGACCCAGTACTTC	CASSQGVRGQETQYF
TRBV7-2	many	TRBD1	TRBJ2-7	TGTGCCAGCAGCAACGACAGGGGCTACGAGCAGTACTTC	CASSNDRGYEQYF
TRBV4-2	NA	TRBD1	TRBJ2-7	TGTGCCAGCAGCCAGGCCCGGGACAGAACCTACGAGCAGTACTTC	CASSQARDRTYEQYF
TRBV11-2	many	TRBD1	TRBJ2-2	TGTGCCAGCAGCTTACAGGGGGCTGTCGGGGAGCTGTTTTTT	CASSLQGAVGELFF
TRBV6-2/TRBV6-3	many	NA	TRBJ2-7	TGTGCCAGCAGTCCCCGGGACAACTACTACGAGCAGTACTTC	CASSPRDNYYEQYF
TRBV9	NA	NA	TRBJ1-5	TGTGCCAGCAGCGTAGGTATAGGGGCGGGGGCTCCGGATAGCAATCAGCCCCAGCATTTT	CASSVGIGAGAPDSNQPQHF
TRBV11-3	once	NA	TRBJ2-3	TGTGCCAGCAGCTTAGAAGGAGACTACCTTACAGATACGCAGTATTTT	CASSLEGDYLTDTQYF
TRBV7-8	few	TRBD2	TRBJ2-5	TGTGCCAGCAGCGAAGGACTAGCGGGATGGGTCGGGGAGACCCAGTACTTC	CASSEGLAGWVGETQYF
TRBV12-5	NA	NA	TRBJ2-2	TGTGCTAGTGCCAGCAGTTCCTACACCGGGGAGCTGTTTTTT	CASASSSYTGELFF
TRBV15	many	NA	TRBJ2-3	TGTGCCACCAGCAGGTCGCAGGGGGGGAACACAGATACGCAGTATTTT	CATSRSQGGNTDTQYF
TRBV19	NA	NA	TRBJ1-1	TGTGCCAGTAAACAGGGAAAGAACACTGAAGCTTTCTTT	CASKQGKNTEAFF
TRBV12-3/TRBV12-4	many	TRBD1	TRBJ2-7	TGTGCCAGCAGCCCCGACAGGGGCGGGGAGCAGTACTTC	CASSPDRGGEQYF
TRBV10-3	NA	TRBD2	TRBJ2-7	TGTGCCATCAGTGAGTTGACTAGCGGGAGCTCCTACGAGCAGTACTTC	CAISELTSGSSYEQYF
TRBV12-5	few	TRBD2	TRBJ2-1	TGCGCCAGCAGCTTCGAAGGTAGCGGGACTGAGCAGTTCTTC	CASSFEGSGTEQFF
TRBV4-2	NA	NA	TRBJ1-1	TGTGCCAGCAGCAAGGGAACTGAAGCTTTCTTT	CASSKGTEAFF
TRBV9	NA	NA	TRBJ1-1	TGTGCCAGCAGCGTAGGAGGGCTGACTGAAGCTTTCTTT	CASSVGGLTEAFF
TRBV9	NA	TRBD1	TRBJ1-2	TGTGCCAGCAGCGGGGGACAGGGGGCTGACTATGGCTCCACCTTC	CASSGGQGADYGSTF
TRBV14	NA	NA	TRBJ1-4	TGTGCCAGCAGCTCCAGAAGGGACACCACAACTAATGAAAAACTGTTTTTT	CASSSRRDTTTNEKLFF